This T cell receptor beta chain stems from a study (dated by TCRdb to the mid-2010s). In the study overall: The research examined where HIV persistence comes from in people whose immune systems controlled HIV infection without treatment.

Library creation used 5' RACE. The listed sequencing device is Illumina HiSeq 2000. In-frame beta chains were kept once TCRdb had trimmed the public reads at Q25 with fastp and called clones with MiXCR. Each CDR3 protein appears once, grouped with its most common genes and DNA. The sample includes 300 to 350 distinct CDR3 sequences, with 5.5% to 7% observed a single time. The biggest ten clones account for about 61% of the sample. Between the V and J ends, shortened by 8 bases and 0 bases respectively, the junction contains 10 bases. Taken from cysteine to phenylalanine, the CDR3 has 13 residues. Of the read, only the CDR3 DNA is kept; its 39 bases are in frame from base 1. From a lookup of the germline V gene (reference sequence), CDR1 and CDR2 are DFQATT and SNEGSKA. Note on this clonotype: The antigen it binds to is not known. Per-base qualities were not stored, and no clone one base away is much larger.

The V and J genes are TRBV20-1 and TRBJ2-2, with no reliable assignment of the D segment. Sequencing was done on a sample of effector memory T cells from blood PBMCs. This sample's cell subset or site label indicates: effector memory CD4+ T cells. The sequence came from a male donor with HIV. The CDR3 is CSSPATNTGELFF. Here is the DNA: TGCAGTTCTCCGGCGACGAACACCGGGGAGCTGTTTTTT.